The clone carrying this TCR beta chain has just a few counts. The CDR3 is 13 amino acids. With 10 bases removed from V and 4 bases from J, the gap between germline ends came to 16 bases. Germline V gene sequence: CDR1 MGHDK, CDR2 SYGVNS. The data derive from a study of early T cells in non-severe SARS-CoV-2 infection. Individual cDNA molecules received unique molecular identifiers during library preparation. Each CDR3 protein is one row after TCRdb ran MiXCR on the 5' RACE reads. The sample lists 56,000 or so distinct CDR3 sequences; 7.5% to 9.5% were seen once. The clonotype was recovered from an adult who was a healthcare worker with PCR-confirmed SARS-CoV-2 infection or an uninfected control (not recorded which). This sequence joins TRBV25-1 and TRBJ1-2; a weak D match, TRBD1 (5 bases). Sequencing was carried out using whole blood. CDR3: CATRRGGSYGYTF. The CDR3 DNA is TGTGCCACCAGGCGGGGGGGTAGCTATGGCTACACCTTC.